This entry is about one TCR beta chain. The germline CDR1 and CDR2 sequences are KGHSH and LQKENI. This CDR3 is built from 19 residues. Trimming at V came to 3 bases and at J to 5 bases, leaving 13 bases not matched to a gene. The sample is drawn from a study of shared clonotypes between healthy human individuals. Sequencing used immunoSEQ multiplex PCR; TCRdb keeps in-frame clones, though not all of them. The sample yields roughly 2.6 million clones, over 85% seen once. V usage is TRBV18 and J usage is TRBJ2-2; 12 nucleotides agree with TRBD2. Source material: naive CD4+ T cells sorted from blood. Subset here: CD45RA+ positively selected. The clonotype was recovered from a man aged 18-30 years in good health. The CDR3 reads CASSPGTSGRSSRTGELFF. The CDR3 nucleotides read TGTGCCAGCTCACCTGGGACTAGCGGGCGGAGCAGCCGGACCGGGGAGCTGTTTTTT.